The 8 T cell receptor beta chains reported below all come from one sample, sequenced in a study of cytomegalovirus exposure and HLA in healthy donors. PCR was performed using 60 Vbeta and 13 Jbeta primers. The protocol was immunoSEQ multiplex PCR, while the TCRdb copy is restricted to in-frame clones and leaves out a portion. The sample lists about 120,000 clones; 77% were seen once. Sequenced input: PBMCs. All receptors derive from a man in his late teens or twenties in good health and CMV-seropositive.

The CDR3 sequence: CASSWGQGHQPQHF. The CDR3 DNA follows: TGTGCCAGCAGTTGGGGGCAGGGACACCAGCCCCAGCATTTT. This rearrangement joins TRBV6-5 to TRBJ1-5, with D possibly being TRBD1 (6 bases). Germline V CDR1 and CDR2: MNHEY, SVGAGI. The CDR3 runs to 14 residues. Trimming took off 4 bases at V and 7 bases at J, with 14 bases between the two ends.

The chain employs TRBV6-1 and TRBJ2-3; 9 bases match TRBD1. The CDR3 totals 14 residues. Looked up from germline, CDR1 is MNHNS and CDR2 is SASEGT. J lost 3 bases, V lost 7 bases, and 5 bases had no gene match. In nucleotides, the CDR3 is TGTGCCAGCACCACAGGGGGCGTAACAGATACGCAGTATTTT. Encoded protein: CASTTGGVTDTQYF.

This chain links TRBV5-6 with TRBJ1-3; 9 bases fit TRBD1. The length of the CDR3 is 16 residues. Germline values: CDR1 SGHDT, CDR2 YYEEEE. Germline trimming cut 4 bases from V and 4 bases from J; bases unmatched to any gene: 9. The CDR3: CASSRNRGRPGNTIYF. The DNA of the CDR3 is TGTGCCAGCAGCCGGAACAGGGGGCGACCGGGAAACACCATATATTTT.

The chain employs TRBV10-3 and TRBJ2-5; 8 nucleotides match TRBD1. The assigned J gene may be wrong: the sequence end matches TRBJ2-7 better. The length of the CDR3 is 16 residues. Looked up from germline, CDR1 is ENHRY and CDR2 is SYGVKD. CDR3 nucleotide sequence: TGTGCCATCAGTGAGCCGGGGCAGGGGGCCTCCTACGAGCAGTACTTC. Encoded protein: CAISEPGQGASYEQYF.

The rearrangement links TRBV6-5 to TRBJ2-2; D might be TRBD1 (5 bases). The CDR3 has 15 amino acids. Germline V CDR1 and CDR2: MNHEY, SVGAGI. V was trimmed by 6 bases and J by 0 bases, leaving 11 bases between them. Written as DNA, the CDR3 is TGTGCCAGCAGCCCTTGGGGCGCGAACACCGGGGAGCTGTTTTTT. Encoded protein: CASSPWGANTGELFF.

CDR3: CASSSSSYEQYF. In DNA form, the CDR3 reads TGTGCCAGCAGTTCCAGCTCCTACGAGCAGTACTTC. The chain uses TRBV28 and TRBJ2-7; D gene ambiguous. V was trimmed by 4 bases and J by 0 bases, leaving 4 bases between them. Germline lookup yields CDR1 MDHEN and CDR2 SYDVKM. The CDR3 has 12 amino acids.

This clone was found once. This chain links TRBV9 with TRBJ2-5; 8 bases fit TRBD1. The J call could be wrong; TRBJ2-7 is a better fit for the DNA end. CDR1 SGDLS and CDR2 YYNGEE come from the germline V gene. This CDR3 is built from 14 residues. The DNA for the CDR3 is TGTGCCAGCAGCTTCCGGGACAGGCCCTACGAGCAGTACTTC. Its protein product is CASSFRDRPYEQYF.

Comments on this clone: The junction shows a germline mismatch at one end, possibly a read error. The V gene is TRBV6-1, the J gene TRBJ2-4; TRBD2 matches 9 bases. Germline V CDR1 and CDR2: MNHNS, SASEGT. There are 14 residues in the CDR3. CDR3 loop: CATRNRLAENSQYF. The DNA for the CDR3 is TGTGCCACCAGAAACCGACTAGCGGAAAACAGTCAGTACTTC.